The 28 T cell receptor beta chains listed next were all sequenced from one sample in a study of shared clonotypes between healthy human individuals. Naive-designated CD8 cells lacked CD45RO, were positively enriched for CCR7, and omitted terminally differentiated effector memory CD45RA+ cells. Clones were read by immunoSEQ multiplex PCR, and TCRdb kept only the in-frame ones, dropping some. The sample records approximately 2,200,000 clones, about 93% being singletons. The sequencing sample was made of naive CD8+ T cells from PBMCs. The receptor source for this set is a man aged 18 to 29 in good health. Some clones in this sample may be carry-over from other donors' samples.

The table lists this clone with a count of one. Other DNA sequences in the same sample also yield this CDR3. The gene calls are TRBV6-5 and TRBJ2-2; the D gene is possibly TRBD2 (5 bases). Looked up from germline, CDR1 is MNHEY and CDR2 is SVGAGI. This CDR3 is 15 amino acids long. V lost 1 base, J lost 2 bases, and 8 bases lay in between. The chain's CDR3 is CASSYFSGNTGELFF. The CDR3 DNA reads as TGTGCCAGCAGTTACTTTTCGGGAAACACCGGGGAGCTGTTTTTT.

Concerning this clone: The same CDR3 is also encoded by other DNA sequences in this sample. V usage is TRBV9 and J usage is TRBJ2-7; 9 bases map to TRBD1. The ends lost 4 bases at V and 2 bases at J; junction bases unmatched: 4. From germline, CDR1 is SGDLS and CDR2 YYNGEE. The CDR3 sequence is 14 residues long. The CDR3 loop is CASSPRQGAYEQYF. CDR3 nucleotide sequence: TGTGCCAGCAGCCCGAGACAGGGGGCCTACGAGCAGTACTTC.

CDR3 nucleotide sequence: TGTGCCAGTAGTATCGGACTTACCCACTACAATGAGCAGTTCTTC. Protein: CASSIGLTHYNEQFF. This chain uses TRBV19 with TRBJ2-1; a possible D gene is TRBD2 (5 bases). The V end lost 3 bases, the J end lost 3 bases, and 12 bases lay between the germline ends. There are 15 residues in the CDR3. Germline CDR1 and CDR2: LNHDA and SQIVND (reference sequence).

CDR3 loop: CASSSQREGPISGELFF. CDR3 coding DNA: TGCGCCAGCAGCTCCCAGCGGGAGGGCCCTATTTCCGGGGAGCTGTTTTTT. The chain uses TRBV5-1 and TRBJ2-2; TRBD2 aligns across 10 bases. After removal of 3 bases from V and 6 bases from J, the junction contained 11 bases not matched to a gene. Germline loops: CDR1 SGHRS, CDR2 YFSETQ. The CDR3 spans 17 residues. The entire variable domain, with the rest obtained from reference TRBV5-1 and TRBJ2-2, is as follows: KAGVTQTPRYLIKTRGQQVTLSCSPISGHRSVSWYQQTPGQGLQFLFEYFSETQRNKGNFPGRFSGRQFSNSRSEMNVSTLELGDSALYLCASSSQREGPISGELFFGEGSRLTVL.

The chain combines TRBV5-6 with TRBJ2-1; TRBD1 matches 12 bases. This CDR3 comprises 15 residues. V gave up 3 bases and J gave up 6 bases; unmatched junction bases: 4. CDR1 is SGHDT and CDR2 is YYEEEE in the germline V gene. The CDR3 bases are TGTGCCAGCAGCTGGGGGACAGGGGGCTTCAATGAGCAGTTCTTC. The encoded protein is CASSWGTGGFNEQFF.

This chain joins TRBV4-3 and TRBJ2-1; weak D call: TRBD2 (5 bases). Trimming pared 0 bases from V and 5 bases from J, leaving 14 bases between. The CDR3 sequence is 16 residues long. Germline V gives CDR1 LGHNA, CDR2 YSLEER. CDR3 sequence: CASSQDREGRDNEQFF. CDR3 nucleotides: TGCGCCAGCAGCCAAGATCGAGAGGGAAGGGACAATGAGCAGTTCTTC.

The V and J genes are TRBV5-1 and TRBJ1-1, with D unresolved. Germline V lookup: CDR1 SGHRS, CDR2 YFSETQ. The V gene lost 0 bases and the J gene lost 10 bases, with 19 bases spanning the gap. The CDR3 is 15 residues long. CDR3 region: CASSLASGEIPVAFF. In DNA, the CDR3 is TGCGCCAGCAGCTTGGCCTCGGGAGAGATACCGGTAGCTTTCTTT.

Only a few counts were recorded for this clone. The DNA for the CDR3 is TGTGCCTGGAGTGTGGCACACACAAGCAATCAGCCCCAGCATTTT. Amino acids: CAWSVAHTSNQPQHF. This chain joins TRBV30 and TRBJ1-5; no reliable D call. The germline CDR1 and CDR2 sequences are GTSNPN and SVGIG (reference sequence). Trimming shortened V by 0 bases and J by 1 base, and 10 bases separated the two germline ends. This CDR3 contains 15 residues. The complete variable domain, with remaining parts taken from reference TRBV30 and TRBJ1-5, reads SQTIHQWPATLVQPVGSPLSLECTVEGTSNPNLYWYRQAAGRGLQLLFYSVGIGQISSEVPQNLSASRPQDRQFILSSKKLLLSDSGFYLCAWSVAHTSNQPQHFGDGTRLSIL.

The chain combines TRBV5-1 with TRBJ2-2; 7 bases line up with TRBD1. The CDR3 is made up of 16 amino acids. The V gene's germline CDR1 is SGHRS and CDR2 YFSETQ. V lost 6 bases and J lost 2; bases outside the gene matches: 10. CDR3 bases: TGCGCCAGCACCCACGAGCAAGGGGGCAACACCGGGGAGCTGTTTTTT. Residues: CASTHEQGGNTGELFF.

On this clone itself: Other DNA sequences in the sample encode the same CDR3. The V call is TRBV7-3, the J call TRBJ2-7; D unresolved. Germline V gene lookup returns CDR1 SGHTA and CDR2 FQGTGA. Deletions cut 1 base from V and 0 bases from J, with 4 bases between. CDR3 size: 13 residues. CDR3 protein: CASSLSPSYEQYF. The DNA of the CDR3 is TGTGCCAGCAGCTTAAGTCCCTCCTACGAGCAGTACTTC.

The V call is TRBV7-8, the J call TRBJ1-2; D unclear. Trimming took 1 base from V and 8 from J, leaving 11 bases between them. The CDR3 runs to 13 residues. Germline assignment: CDR1 SGHVS and CDR2 FQNEAQ. The DNA for the CDR3 is TGTGCCAGCAGCTTAGGTGGGGTAGAGGGCTACACCTTC. Translation gives CASSLGGVEGYTF.

In nucleotides, the CDR3 is TGTGCCAGTACCTCCAGGGGGATAACTGAAGCTTTCTTT. As protein: CASTSRGITEAFF. This chain connects TRBV19 to TRBJ1-1, with 7 bases fitting TRBD1. The germline V gene has CDR1 LNHDA and CDR2 SQIVND (reference sequence). V lost 7 bases and J lost 5; bases outside the gene matches: 7. The CDR3 extends over 13 amino acids.

CDR3 DNA: TGTGCCAGCCGAATCATGCCGGGATCCTACGAGCAGTACTTC. The encoded protein is CASRIMPGSYEQYF. The chain joins TRBV19 to TRBJ2-7, with a possible D match to TRBD2 (5 bases). V gave up 9 bases and J gave up 1 base, with 16 bases separating them. The CDR3 spans 14 residues. CDR1 and CDR2 (germline): LNHDA, SQIVND (reference sequence).

About this clone itself: The same CDR3 arises from other DNA sequences in this sample as well. J is TRBJ1-1 and V is TRBV5-6, with D unclear. Trimming pared 2 bases from V and 6 bases from J, leaving 8 bases between. The V gene's germline CDR1 is SGHDT and CDR2 YYEEEE. The CDR3 covers 12 residues. The CDR3, as DNA: TGTGCCAGCAGCTTAGGAGGGCCTGAAGCTTTCTTT. Protein: CASSLGGPEAFF.

Points on this clone: The sample has other DNA sequences that encode this CDR3 too. The chain joins TRBV6-5 to TRBJ1-1, with 8 bases lining up with TRBD1. Germline-derived CDR1 and CDR2 are MNHEY and SVGAGI. V trimming: 5 bases; J trimming: 1 base; junction bases outside the gene matches: 3. The CDR3 loop spans 14 amino acids. The CDR3 DNA sequence: TGTGCCAGCAGTCCCGGGACAGGGAACACTGAAGCTTTCTTT. Translated: CASSPGTGNTEAFF.

J is TRBJ1-2 and V is TRBV2, with a weak D call TRBD1 (5 bases). The CDR3 is made up of 15 amino acids. The germline V gene has CDR1 SNHLY and CDR2 FYNNEI. V dropped 7 bases and J dropped 5 bases, with 20 bases sitting between them. The chain's CDR3 is CASTHGGPTRYGYTF. The CDR3 nucleotides read TGTGCCAGCACCCATGGGGGACCTACTAGATATGGCTACACCTTC.

The chain carries TRBV19 and TRBJ1-1, with TRBD1 matching 8 bases. The J segment lost 4 bases and the V segment lost 4 bases, leaving 5 bases of the junction unmatched. From germline, CDR1 is LNHDA and CDR2 SQIVND (reference sequence). This CDR3 comprises 14 residues. CDR3: CASSKWTGRTEAFF. The CDR3 nucleotides are TGTGCCAGTAGTAAATGGACAGGGCGCACTGAAGCTTTCTTT.

The chain combines TRBV10-3 with TRBJ1-3; the D gene is possibly TRBD1 (5 bases). This CDR3 spans 16 amino acids. The V and J ends lost 3 bases and 0 bases respectively, with 12 bases between them. Germline V lookup: CDR1 ENHRY, CDR2 SYGVKD. CDR3 residues: CAISDETGFSGNTIYF. The CDR3 region has the DNA TGTGCCATCAGTGACGAAACAGGCTTCTCTGGAAACACCATATATTTT.

The chain carries TRBV7-9 and TRBJ1-2, with TRBD1 matching over 9 bases. The ends lost 3 bases at V and 3 bases at J; junction bases unmatched: 8. From germline, CDR1 is SEHNR and CDR2 FQNEAQ (reference sequence). The CDR3 length is 16 residues. CDR3 in amino acids: CASSLPGTGYDYGYTF. In nucleotides, the CDR3 is TGTGCCAGCAGCTTGCCCGGGACAGGGTATGACTATGGCTACACCTTC.

The rearrangement joins TRBV5-6 to TRBJ1-1; 8 bases are a match to TRBD1. CDR1 is SGHDT and CDR2 is YYEEEE in the germline V gene. The CDR3 spans 14 residues. After removal of 6 bases from V and 1 base from J, the junction contained 5 bases not matched to a gene. The CDR3 sequence: CASNEDRANTEAFF. The CDR3 bases are TGTGCCAGCAACGAGGACAGGGCGAACACTGAAGCTTTCTTT.

As regards this clone: A junction end diverges from the germline sequence, so it may reflect a read error. The V call is TRBV28, the J call TRBJ1-2, with D unclear. Germline V gene sequence: CDR1 MDHEN, CDR2 SYDVKM. CDR3 size: 13 residues. The CDR3 loop is CASSFAGFYDYTF. CDR3 coding DNA: TGTGCCAGCAGTTTCGCTGGTTTTTATGACTACACCTTC.

In regard to this clone: The same CDR3 can be traced to other DNA sequences in this sample. The V call is TRBV4-1, the J call TRBJ2-4; maybe TRBD2 (5 bases). V shed 2 bases and J shed 8 bases, with 7 bases lying between them. In germline, CDR1 is MGHRA, CDR2 YSYEKL. There are 12 residues in the CDR3. CDR3 protein: CASSQRGDIQYF. The CDR3 DNA is TGCGCCAGCAGCCAACGGGGAGACATTCAGTACTTC.

The chain has TRBV20-1 and TRBJ1-1; TRBD1 is a possible D gene (5 bases). V was shortened by 7 bases and J by 7 bases, with 13 bases between the two germline ends. There are 11 residues in the CDR3. Germline CDR1 and CDR2: DFQATT and SNEGSKA (reference sequence). The CDR3 region has the DNA TGCAGTGTCCGTATGACAGTTGAAGCTTTCTTT. Amino acid sequence: CSVRMTVEAFF.

The chain employs TRBV15 and TRBJ1-2; D call uncertain. The CDR3 is 16 amino acids. Trimming stripped 3 bases from V and 5 bases from J, with 19 bases between. From germline, CDR1 is LNHNV and CDR2 YYDKDF (reference sequence). CDR3 protein: CATSSGSNSIRYGYTF. The CDR3 DNA reads TGTGCCACCAGCAGCGGGTCAAACTCCATACGATATGGCTACACCTTC. The complete variable domain, with remaining parts taken from reference TRBV15 and TRBJ1-2, reads DAMVIQNPRYQVTQFGKPVTLSCSQTLNHNVMYWYQQKSSQAPKLLFHYYDKDFNNEADTPDNFQSRRPNTSFCFLDIRSPGLGDTAMYLCATSSGSNSIRYGYTFGSGTRLTVV.

The rearrangement uses TRBV6-6 and TRBJ2-2, with no clear D. Germline assignment: CDR1 MNHNY and CDR2 SVGAGI (reference sequence). The CDR3 sequence is 13 residues long. V lost 7 bases to trimming and J lost 7 bases, with 13 bases between them. For the CDR3, the DNA is TGTGCCAGCACCTCCTTCTCCGGCGGGGAGCTGTTTTTT. Translated, it gives CASTSFSGGELFF.

The chain is built from TRBV29-1 and TRBJ1-2, with a possible D match to TRBD1 (5 bases). Germline V gene data show CDR1 as SQVTM and CDR2 as ANQGSEA. CDR3 length equals 14 residues. V was pared by 6 bases and J by 6 bases, with 20 bases between. The CDR3 bases are TGCAGCGTGATTACCCCGAGGGGAGTGAATGGCTACACCTTC. It specifies CSVITPRGVNGYTF.

This clone was recorded once. CDR3 amino acids: CASSQDLFGRDSKGYTF. The CDR3 region has the DNA TGCGCCAGCAGCCAAGATCTATTCGGCAGGGATTCTAAGGGCTACACCTTC. This chain connects TRBV4-3 to TRBJ1-2; the D gene is possibly TRBD1 (5 bases). V shed 0 bases and J shed 8 bases, with 22 bases lying between them. The CDR3 spans 17 residues. The V gene's germline CDR1 is LGHNA and CDR2 YSLEER.

This chain links TRBV4-2 with TRBJ1-1, with 8 positions matching TRBD1. The CDR3 is 15 amino acids. J gave up 4 bases and V 6 bases, and 10 bases lay outside the gene matches. In germline, CDR1 is LGHNA, CDR2 YNFKEQ. The CDR3 loop reads CASRLNRGSGTEAFF. Written as DNA, the CDR3 is TGTGCCAGCAGACTGAACAGGGGGTCGGGCACTGAAGCTTTCTTT.